In its sample, the clone carrying this T cell receptor beta chain was seen a few times. These data are taken from a study of OX40 agonist ivuxolimab in advanced cancers. The table came from immunoSEQ multiplex PCR; TCRdb's copy has only in-frame clones and leaves some out. Here the sample spans about 90,000 clones, about 90% being singletons. Trimming stripped 7 bases from V and 8 bases from J, with 20 bases between. The CDR3 runs to 14 residues. Germline assignment: CDR1 MNHNS and CDR2 SASEGT. The sequence was obtained from an adult with an advanced solid tumor such as melanoma, head and neck, liver or kidney cancer. The rearrangement uses TRBV6-1 and TRBJ1-2; D may be TRBD1 (6 bases). Here the sequenced sample was CD4+ or CD8+ T cells sorted from blood, taken in a trial of the OX40 agonist ivuxolimab. In DNA, the CDR3 is TGTGCCAGCACCTTGTCACAGGGATGGGAAGGCTACACCTTC. This translates into CASTLSQGWEGYTF.